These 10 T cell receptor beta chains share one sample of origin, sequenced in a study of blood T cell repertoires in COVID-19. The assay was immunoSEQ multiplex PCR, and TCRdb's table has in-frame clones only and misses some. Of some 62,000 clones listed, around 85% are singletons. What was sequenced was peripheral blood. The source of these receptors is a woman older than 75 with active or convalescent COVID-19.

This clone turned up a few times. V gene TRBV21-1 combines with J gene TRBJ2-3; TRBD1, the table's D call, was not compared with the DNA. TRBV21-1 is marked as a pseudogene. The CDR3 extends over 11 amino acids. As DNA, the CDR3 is TGTGCCAGCAATACAGAGTTACCGCAGTATTTT. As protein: CASNTELPQYF.

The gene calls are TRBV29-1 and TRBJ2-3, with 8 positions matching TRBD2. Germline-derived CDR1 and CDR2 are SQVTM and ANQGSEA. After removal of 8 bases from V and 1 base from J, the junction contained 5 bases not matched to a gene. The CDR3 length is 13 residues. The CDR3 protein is CSSSAGGTDTQYF. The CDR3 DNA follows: TGCAGCTCTTCAGCGGGGGGCACAGATACGCAGTATTTT.

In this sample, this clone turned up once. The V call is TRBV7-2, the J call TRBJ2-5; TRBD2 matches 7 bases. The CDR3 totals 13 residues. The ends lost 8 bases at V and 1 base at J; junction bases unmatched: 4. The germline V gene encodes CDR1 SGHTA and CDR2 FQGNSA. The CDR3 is CASAGVPQETQYF. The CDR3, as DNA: TGTGCCAGCGCGGGAGTACCCCAAGAGACCCAGTACTTC.

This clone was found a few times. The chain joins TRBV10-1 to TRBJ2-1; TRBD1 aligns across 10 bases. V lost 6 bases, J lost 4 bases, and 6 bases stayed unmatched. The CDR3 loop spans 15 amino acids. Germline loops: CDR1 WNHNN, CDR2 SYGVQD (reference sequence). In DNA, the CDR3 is TGCGCCAGCAGCAGAGGGGGACAGGGGTACAATGAGCAGTTCTTC. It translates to CASSRGGQGYNEQFF.

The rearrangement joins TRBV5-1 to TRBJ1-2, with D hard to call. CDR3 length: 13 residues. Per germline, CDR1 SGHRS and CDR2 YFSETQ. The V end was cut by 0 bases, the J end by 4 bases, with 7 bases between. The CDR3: CASSLAISYGYTF. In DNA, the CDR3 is TGCGCCAGCAGCTTGGCCATTAGCTATGGCTACACCTTC.

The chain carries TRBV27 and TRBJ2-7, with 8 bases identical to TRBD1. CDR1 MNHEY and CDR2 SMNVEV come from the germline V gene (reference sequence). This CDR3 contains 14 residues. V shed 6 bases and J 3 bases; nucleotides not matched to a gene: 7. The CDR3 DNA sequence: TGTGCCAGCAGCCGGAACAGGGGGAACTACGAGCAGTACTTC. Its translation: CASSRNRGNYEQYF.

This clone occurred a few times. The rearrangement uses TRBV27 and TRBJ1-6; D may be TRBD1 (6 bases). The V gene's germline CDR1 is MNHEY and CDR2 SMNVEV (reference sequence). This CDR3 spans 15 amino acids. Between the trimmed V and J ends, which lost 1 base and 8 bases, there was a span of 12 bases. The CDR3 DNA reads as TGTGCCAGCAGTTTATGGGGGGGCGCGGATTCACCCCTCCACTTT. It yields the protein CASSLWGGADSPLHF.

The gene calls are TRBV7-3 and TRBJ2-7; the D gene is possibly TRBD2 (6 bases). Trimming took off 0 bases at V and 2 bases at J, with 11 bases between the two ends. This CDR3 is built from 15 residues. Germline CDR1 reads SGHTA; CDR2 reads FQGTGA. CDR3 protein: CASSLTAGPTYEQYF. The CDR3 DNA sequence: TGTGCCAGCAGCTTAACGGCGGGGCCAACCTACGAGCAGTACTTC.

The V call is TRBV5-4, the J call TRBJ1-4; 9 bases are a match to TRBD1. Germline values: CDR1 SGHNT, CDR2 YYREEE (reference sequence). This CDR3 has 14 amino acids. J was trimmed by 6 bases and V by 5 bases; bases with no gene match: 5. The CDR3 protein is CASSLGTGYEKLFF. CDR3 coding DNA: TGTGCCAGCAGTCTTGGGACAGGGTATGAAAAACTGTTTTTT. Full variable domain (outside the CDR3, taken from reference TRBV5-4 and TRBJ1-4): ETGVTQSPTHLIKTRGQQVTLRCSSQSGHNTVSWYQQALGQGPQFIFQYYREEENGRGNFPPRFSGLQFPNYSSELNVNALELDDSALYLCASSLGTGYEKLFFGSGTQLSVL.

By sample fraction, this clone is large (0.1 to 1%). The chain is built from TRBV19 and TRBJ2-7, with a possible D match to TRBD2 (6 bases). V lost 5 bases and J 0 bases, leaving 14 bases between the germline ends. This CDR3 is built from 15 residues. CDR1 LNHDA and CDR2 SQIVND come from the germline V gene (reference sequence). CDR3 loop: CASSPTSSASYEQYF. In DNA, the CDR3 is TGTGCCAGTAGTCCGACTAGTTCGGCCTCCTACGAGCAGTACTTC.